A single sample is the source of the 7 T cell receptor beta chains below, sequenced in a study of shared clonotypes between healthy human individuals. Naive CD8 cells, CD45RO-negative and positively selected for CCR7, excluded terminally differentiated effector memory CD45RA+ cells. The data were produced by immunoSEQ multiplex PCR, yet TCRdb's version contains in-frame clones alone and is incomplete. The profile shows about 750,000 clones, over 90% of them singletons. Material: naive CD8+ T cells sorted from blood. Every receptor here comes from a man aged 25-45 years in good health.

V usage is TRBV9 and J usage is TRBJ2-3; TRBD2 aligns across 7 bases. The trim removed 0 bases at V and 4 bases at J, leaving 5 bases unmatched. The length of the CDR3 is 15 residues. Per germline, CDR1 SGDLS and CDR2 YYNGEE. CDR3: CASSVGASGADTQYF. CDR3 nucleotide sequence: TGTGCCAGCAGCGTAGGCGCTAGCGGAGCAGATACGCAGTATTTT. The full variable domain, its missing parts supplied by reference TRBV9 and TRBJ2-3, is DSGVTQTPKHLITATGQRVTLRCSPRSGDLSVYWYQQSLDQGLQFLIQYYNGEERAKGNILERFSAQQFPDLHSELNLSSLELGDSALYFCASSVGASGADTQYFGPGTRLTVL.

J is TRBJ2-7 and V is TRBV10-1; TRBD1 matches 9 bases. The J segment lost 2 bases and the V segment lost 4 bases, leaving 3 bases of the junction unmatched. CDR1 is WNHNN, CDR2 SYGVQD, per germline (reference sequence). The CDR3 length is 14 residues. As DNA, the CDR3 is TGCGCCAGCAGTGTGGGGACAGGGACCTACGAGCAGTACTTC. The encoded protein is CASSVGTGTYEQYF.

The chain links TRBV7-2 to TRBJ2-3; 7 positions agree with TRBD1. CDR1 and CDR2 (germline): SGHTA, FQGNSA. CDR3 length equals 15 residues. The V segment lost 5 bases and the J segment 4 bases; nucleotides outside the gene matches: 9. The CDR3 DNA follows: TGTGCCAGCAGCCACCTGACAGGGATCGCAGATACGCAGTATTTT. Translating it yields CASSHLTGIADTQYF.

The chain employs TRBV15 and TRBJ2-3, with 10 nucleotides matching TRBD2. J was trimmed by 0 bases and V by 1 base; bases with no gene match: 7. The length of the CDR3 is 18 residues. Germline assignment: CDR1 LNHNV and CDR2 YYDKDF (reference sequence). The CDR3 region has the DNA TGTGCCACCAGCAGAGGATGGGAGACTAGCGGGAGCACAGATACGCAGTATTTT. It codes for CATSRGWETSGSTDTQYF.

CDR3 nucleotide sequence: TGCGCCAGCAGCCAAGATGAACGACGCAATCAGCCCCAGCATTTT. Translated: CASSQDERRNQPQHF. The chain joins TRBV4-1 to TRBJ1-5; no definite D call. The CDR3 loop spans 15 amino acids. The V gene's germline CDR1 is MGHRA and CDR2 YSYEKL. The V gene lost 0 bases and the J gene lost 2 bases, with 8 bases spanning the gap.

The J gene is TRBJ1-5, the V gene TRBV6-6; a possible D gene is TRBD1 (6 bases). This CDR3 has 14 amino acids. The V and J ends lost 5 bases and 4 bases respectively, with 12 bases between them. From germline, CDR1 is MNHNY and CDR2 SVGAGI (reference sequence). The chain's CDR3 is CASSRRDTNQPQHF. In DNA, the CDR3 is TGTGCCAGCAGTCGCCGGGACACTAATCAGCCCCAGCATTTT.

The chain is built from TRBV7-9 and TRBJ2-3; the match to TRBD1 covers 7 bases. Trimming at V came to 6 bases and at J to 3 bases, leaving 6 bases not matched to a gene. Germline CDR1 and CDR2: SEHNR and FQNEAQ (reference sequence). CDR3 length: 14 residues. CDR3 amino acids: CASRETGWTDTQYF. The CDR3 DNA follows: TGTGCCAGCAGGGAGACAGGGTGGACAGATACGCAGTATTTT.